This record concerns one T cell receptor beta chain sequence. The target of this receptor is not known. Per-base quality was not reported, and no clone a single base away is much larger than it. This entry belongs to a study of blood T cell repertoires in COVID-19 (dated by TCRdb to the early 2020s). Describing the broader study: Collaborator samples came from the United States, Italy and Spain and covered acute and convalescent phases of COVID-19. The prospective study material was composed of cDNA or gDNA derived from T cells, B-cell-depleted T cells, or PBMCs. The dataset comprised deeply sampled blood TCRbeta repertoires from subjects exposed to, actively infected with, or recovered from COVID-19. The repertoires were made available in a free public database intended to serve as a resource for research on the immune response to SARS-CoV-2. Samples were obtained from the ongoing ImmuneRACE study (first 160 participants) and from some 1,300 subjects provided by 6 global collaborators. Sample metadata almost always included a de-identified subject ID, COVID-19 status, age in years and sex. Where available, HLA class I and class II types were obtained from metadata supplied by the sample provider rather than from assay-based typing.

Each collaborating institution followed its own protocols to collect whole blood in K2EDTA tubes. For TCRbeta analysis, collaborator samples were shipped as frozen whole blood, as isolated PBMCs, or as DNA extracted from either sample type. The immunoSEQ Assay, a bias-controlled multiplex PCR, was used to amplify TCRbeta CDR3 regions from genomic DNA. As for the authors' bioinformatics: Nucleated cell counts per sample were estimated from amplification of reference gene primers within the assay. To quantify the absolute abundance of each unique TCRbeta CDR3 rearrangement, sequence reads were collapsed and filtered. Productive Simpson clonality was computed per sample as the square root of Simpson's diversity index over productive rearrangements. Held by TCRdb, this immuneACCESS table contains in-frame sequences only and omits some clones. Under half of the omission traces to an unresolved V gene where checked; the cause of the rest is unknown. V, J and clone size are taken as reported in that table, and D and trimming were inferred from the DNA itself. The sample table records 30,000 to 35,000 clones; around 82% of these occur just once. The ten largest make up around 40% of the sample.

Cut back by 0 bases and 3 bases, the V and J ends lie 9 bases apart. The germline V gene supplies CDR1 LGHNA and CDR2 YNFKEQ. Measured from the cysteine to the phenylalanine, the CDR3 is 15 residues long. Solely the CDR3 DNA is kept, with 45 bases framed from the first base. Results and caveats for the whole study, not just this receptor: The amount of clinical and demographic metadata varied by source and participant and was provided uncurated.

This clonotype was obtained from a man at least 80 years old with active or convalescent COVID-19. The rearrangement joined TRBV4-2 to TRBJ2-1, with no confidently assigned D gene. The sample was peripheral blood. The DNA sequence is TGTGCCAGCAGCCAAGATCCTGGCAGCTACAATGAGCAGTTCTTC. Its protein is CASSQDPGSYNEQFF.